The T cell receptor beta chain under discussion was sequenced for a study of spatial heterogeneity in lung cancer. Study background: Strong correlation linked TCR transcript counts in tumor regions to a T cell module score derived from matched bulk RNA-seq. Study-wide findings and caveats: Tallies of expanded TCRs, which were sorted into ubiquitous and regional groups, correlated with counts of ubiquitous and regional nonsynonymous mutations, respectively. Tumor T-cell coverage was an estimated 7% or so for alpha and roughly 12% for beta chains. Counts of expanded intratumoral alpha and beta TCRs tracked tumor mutation counts.

Time point: sample taken at primary tumor resection. A total of around 67 untreated early-stage non-small cell lung cancer patients served as donors. A few counts support this clonotype. Its antigen is currently unknown. This beta chain is a stray read from a library made for alpha chains; its abundance is not meaningful. TCRdb processed the 5' RACE reads anew with MiXCR; each CDR3 protein has one entry. The sample contains over 15,000 distinct CDR3 sequences, approximately 7% of which appear only once. CDR3 length equals 12 residues. Germline loops: CDR1 MNHEY, CDR2 SVGEGT. Trimming took 4 bases from V and 6 from J, leaving 7 bases between them.

The sample in question was lung tumor tissue, obtained at surgery. This chain uses TRBV6-2 or TRBV6-3 with TRBJ1-5, with no clear D. This receptor was identified in a female donor with early-stage non-small cell lung cancer. This CDR3 is CASSWEVQPQHF. CDR3 nucleotides: TGTGCCAGCAGTTGGGAGGTTCAGCCCCAGCATTTT.